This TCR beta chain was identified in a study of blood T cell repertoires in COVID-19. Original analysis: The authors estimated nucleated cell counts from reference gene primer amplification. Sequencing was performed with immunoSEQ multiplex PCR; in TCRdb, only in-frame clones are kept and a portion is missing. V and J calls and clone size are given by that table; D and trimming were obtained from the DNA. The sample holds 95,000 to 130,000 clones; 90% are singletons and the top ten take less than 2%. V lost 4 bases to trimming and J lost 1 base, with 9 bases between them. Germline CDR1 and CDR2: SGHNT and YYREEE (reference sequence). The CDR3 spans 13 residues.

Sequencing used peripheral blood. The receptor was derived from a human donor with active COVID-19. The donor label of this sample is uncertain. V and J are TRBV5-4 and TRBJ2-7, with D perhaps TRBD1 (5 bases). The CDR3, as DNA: TGTGCCAGCAGCCTGACAGCTTCCTACGAGCAGTACTTC. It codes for CASSLTASYEQYF.